The sequence of this TCR beta chain was determined in a study of shared clonotypes between healthy human individuals. Overall study context: Participating donors consisted of a couple of women and a few men aged 18 to 49.

There are 16 residues in the CDR3. Trimming pared 4 bases from V and 4 bases from J, leaving 19 bases between. Germline assignment: CDR1 SNHLY and CDR2 FYNNEI. Around 90 million PBMCs served as the genomic DNA source for unsorted samples. Libraries were prepared by immunoSEQ multiplex PCR; TCRdb keeps only in-frame clonotypes and omits some of them. This sample has around 500,000 clones, with 65% to 80% found just once. The receptor was isolated from a woman in her forties in good health. Some clones in this sample may be carry-over from other donors' samples. The sample consisted of PBMCs. The chain uses TRBV2 and TRBJ1-1, with D possibly TRBD1 on 5 matching bases. As DNA, the CDR3 is TGTGCCAGCAGTGGGCCCAGCGGGGGTTTGAGCACTGAAGCTTTCTTT. It codes for CASSGPSGGLSTEAFF.